Sequencing of this T cell receptor (beta chain) was carried out in a study of blood T cell repertoires in COVID-19. This clone was counted once. Sequencing used immunoSEQ multiplex PCR; TCRdb keeps in-frame clones, though not all of them. The table lists about 160,000 clones, about four fifths of them singletons. V lost 2 bases to trimming and J lost 7 bases; unmatched junction nucleotides: 7. Germline V gene sequence: CDR1 SGHTS, CDR2 YDEGEE. There are 15 residues in the CDR3. This TCR was sampled from a human donor with acute or convalescent COVID-19. The donor label of this sample is uncertain. Sequencing was done on a sample of peripheral blood. V usage is TRBV5-8 and J usage is TRBJ1-4; 8 nucleotides agree with TRBD1. The CDR3 protein is CASSLGDRHFEKLFF. CDR3 in DNA: TGTGCCAGCAGCTTAGGGGACAGGCACTTTGAAAAACTGTTTTTT.